Listed below are T cell receptor beta chains from one sample, sequenced in a study of T cell repertoires in cytomegalovirus infection. Their recognized antigens are unknown. TCRdb fed the reads into MiXCR, producing one record per CDR3 protein. The table records about 51,000 distinct CDR3 sequences, more than 15% of them present only once. The specimen comprised CD8+ T cells from cultured PBMCs, sampled from culture after CMV antigen stimulation. These receptors were collected from a human donor in good health (CMV status not recorded). Some clones in this sample may be carry-over from other donors' samples. Both conserved end residues are part of each CDR3. The D gene is left open where the match is weak. Clone sizes are given selectively: once, few, many, or a class where the clone is expanded.

.	TRBV19	TRBD2	TRBJ2-2	CASSIELAGGPTGELFF	TGTGCCAGTAGTATCGAACTAGCGGGAGGGCCAACCGGGGAGCTGTTTTTT
.	TRBV4-2	.	TRBJ1-2	CASSPIPLRTGLVVNRRADGYTF	TGTGCCAGCAGCCCCATACCGCTACGAACGGGCCTAGTGGTGAACAGAAGAGCCGATGGCTACACCTTC
.	TRBV7-9	.	TRBJ1-2	CASSLGGVGVYGYTF	TGTGCCAGCAGCTTAGGAGGGGTTGGAGTCTATGGCTACACCTTC
.	TRBV6-2/TRBV6-3	.	TRBJ1-5	CASRWTPNQPQHF	TGTGCCAGCAGATGGACACCCAATCAGCCCCAGCATTTT
few	TRBV12-3/TRBV12-4	.	TRBJ2-1	CASSLAGNEQFF	TGTGCCAGCAGTTTAGCGGGAAATGAGCAGTTCTTC
.	TRBV7-8	.	TRBJ2-1	CASSLAPGELAREQFF	TGTGCCAGCAGCTTAGCGCCGGGCGAACTAGCTAGAGAGCAGTTCTTC
few	TRBV7-6	.	TRBJ2-3	CASSLTEMGPEGTDTQYF	TGTGCCAGCAGCTTAACTGAGATGGGGCCTGAGGGAACAGATACGCAGTATTTT
few	TRBV7-9	TRBD1	TRBJ2-7	CASSGETGTPSYEQYF	TGTGCCAGCAGCGGGGAGACAGGGACACCGTCTTACGAGCAGTACTTC
few	TRBV20-1	.	TRBJ1-5	CSARALGTDSNQPQHF	TGCAGTGCTAGGGCCCTTGGGACCGATAGCAATCAGCCCCAGCATTTT
few	TRBV6-1	.	TRBJ2-6	CASSEKGSGANVLTF	TGTGCCAGCAGTGAAAAAGGTTCTGGGGCCAACGTCCTGACTTTC
.	TRBV6-2/TRBV6-3	.	TRBJ1-1	CASSLGRHTEAFF	TGTGCCAGCAGTTTGGGTCGACACACTGAAGCTTTCTTT
many	TRBV2	.	TRBJ2-1	CASSPWGTESSYNEQFF	TGTGCCAGCAGCCCATGGGGAACAGAGAGCTCCTACAATGAGCAGTTCTTC
.	TRBV4-1	TRBD2	TRBJ2-7	CASSQKGGLAGNEQYF	TGCGCCAGCAGCCAAAAGGGAGGACTAGCGGGAAACGAGCAGTACTTC
few	TRBV6-5	.	TRBJ2-7	CASSTVYYEQYF	TGTGCCAGCAGTACAGTATACTACGAGCAGTACTTC
few	TRBV6-2/TRBV6-3	TRBD1	TRBJ2-7	CASSYLRDRGTYEQYF	TGTGCCAGCAGTTACCTACGGGACAGGGGGACCTACGAGCAGTACTTC
.	TRBV7-3	TRBD2	TRBJ2-1	CASGLAGGSYNEQFF	TGTGCCAGCGGGCTAGCGGGAGGCTCCTACAATGAGCAGTTCTTC
many	TRBV27	.	TRBJ1-6	CASTPTGGGYNSPLHF	TGTGCCAGCACCCCTACCGGGGGGGGTTATAATTCACCCCTCCACTTT
few	TRBV20-1	TRBD2	TRBJ2-5	CSAPQRGGMMETQYF	TGCAGCGCTCCCCAGCGGGGGGGTATGATGGAGACCCAGTACTTC
.	TRBV5-6	TRBD1	TRBJ2-1	CASSPVGQGMNEQFF	TGTGCCAGCAGCCCGGTGGGACAGGGCATGAATGAGCAGTTCTTC
few	TRBV7-9	TRBD2	TRBJ2-1	CASSSRDYPYNEQFF	TGTGCCAGCAGCTCACGGGACTACCCCTACAATGAGCAGTTCTTC
.	TRBV12-3/TRBV12-4	TRBD2	TRBJ2-1	CASSGDLSGPSSYNEQFF	TGTGCCAGCAGCGGGGACCTTAGCGGGCCGAGCTCCTACAATGAGCAGTTCTTC
few	TRBV20-1	.	TRBJ2-5	CSATRGGVGETQYF	TGCAGTGCTACCAGGGGGGGCGTTGGGGAGACCCAGTACTTC
.	TRBV6-2/TRBV6-3	.	TRBJ2-7	CASSVKGDFYEQYF	TGTGCCAGCAGCGTTAAGGGCGATTTCTACGAGCAGTACTTC
.	TRBV6-5	TRBD1	TRBJ1-1	CASSYGGQYTEAFF	TGTGCCAGCAGTTACGGGGGACAGTACACTGAAGCTTTCTTT
.	TRBV9	TRBD1	TRBJ2-7	CASSVGQGTYEQYF	TGTGCCAGCAGCGTGGGACAGGGAACCTACGAGCAGTACTTC